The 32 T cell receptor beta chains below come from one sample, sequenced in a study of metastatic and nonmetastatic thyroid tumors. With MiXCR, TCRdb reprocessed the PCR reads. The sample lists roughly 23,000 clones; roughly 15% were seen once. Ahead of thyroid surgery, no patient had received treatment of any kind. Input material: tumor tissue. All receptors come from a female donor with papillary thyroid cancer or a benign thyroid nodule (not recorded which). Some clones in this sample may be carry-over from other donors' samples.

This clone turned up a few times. The CDR3 spells CASSERSLAGKTQYF. CDR3 nucleotide sequence: TGTGCCAGCAGTGAAAGGTCGCTAGCTGGGAAGACCCAGTACTTC. The chain combines TRBV2 with TRBJ2-5, with D possibly being TRBD2 (5 bases). Germline V gene sequence: CDR1 SNHLY, CDR2 FYNNEI. V shed 2 bases and J shed 6 bases, with 16 bases lying between them. This CDR3 is 15 amino acids long. Looking up the rest from reference TRBV2 and TRBJ2-5 gives the full variable domain: EPEVTQTPSHQVTQMGQEVILRCVPISNHLYFYWYRQILGQKVEFLVSFYNNEISEKSEIFDDQFSVERPDGSNFTLKIRSTKLEDSAMYFCASSERSLAGKTQYFGPGTRLLVL.

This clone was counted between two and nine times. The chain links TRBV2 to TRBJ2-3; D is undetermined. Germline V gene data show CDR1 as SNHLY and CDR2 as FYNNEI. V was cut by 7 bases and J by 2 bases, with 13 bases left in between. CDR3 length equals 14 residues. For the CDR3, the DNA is TGTGCCAGCACCGCCCGTGGTTTCACAGATACGCAGTATTTT. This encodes CASTARGFTDTQYF.

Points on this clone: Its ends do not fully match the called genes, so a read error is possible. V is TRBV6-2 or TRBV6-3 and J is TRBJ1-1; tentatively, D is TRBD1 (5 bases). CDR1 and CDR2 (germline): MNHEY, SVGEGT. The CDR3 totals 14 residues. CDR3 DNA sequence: TGTGCCAGCAGTTACCCCGACAGTGGGCAGGAAGCCTTCTTT. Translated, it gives CASSYPDSGQEAFF.

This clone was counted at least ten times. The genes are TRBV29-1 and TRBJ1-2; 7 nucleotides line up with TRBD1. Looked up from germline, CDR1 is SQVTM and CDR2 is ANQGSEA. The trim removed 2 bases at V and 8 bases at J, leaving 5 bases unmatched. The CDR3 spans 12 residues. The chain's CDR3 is CSVETTGLGYTF. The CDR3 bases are TGCAGCGTTGAAACGACAGGGCTCGGCTACACCTTC.

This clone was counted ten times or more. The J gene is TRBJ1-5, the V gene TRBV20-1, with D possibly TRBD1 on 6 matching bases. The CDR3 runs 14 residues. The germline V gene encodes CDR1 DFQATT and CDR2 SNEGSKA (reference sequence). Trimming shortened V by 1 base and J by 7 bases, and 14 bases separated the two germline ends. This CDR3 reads CSARGPGTWQPQHF. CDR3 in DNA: TGCAGTGCTAGAGGACCCGGGACATGGCAGCCCCAGCATTTT.

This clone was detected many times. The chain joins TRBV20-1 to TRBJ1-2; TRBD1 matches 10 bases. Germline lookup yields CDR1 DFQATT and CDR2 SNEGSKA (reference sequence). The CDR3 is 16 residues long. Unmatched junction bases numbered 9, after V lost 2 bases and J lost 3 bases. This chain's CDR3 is CSARLPGQGSYYGYTF. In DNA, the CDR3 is TGCAGTGCTAGACTTCCGGGACAGGGGTCATACTATGGCTACACCTTC.

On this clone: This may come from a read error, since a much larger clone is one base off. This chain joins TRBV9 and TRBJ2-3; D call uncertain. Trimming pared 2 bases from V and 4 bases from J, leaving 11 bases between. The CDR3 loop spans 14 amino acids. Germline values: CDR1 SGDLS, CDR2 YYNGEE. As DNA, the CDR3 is TGTGCCAGCAGCGTCAGCCCCGAGGCAGATACGCAGTATTTT. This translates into CASSVSPEADTQYF.

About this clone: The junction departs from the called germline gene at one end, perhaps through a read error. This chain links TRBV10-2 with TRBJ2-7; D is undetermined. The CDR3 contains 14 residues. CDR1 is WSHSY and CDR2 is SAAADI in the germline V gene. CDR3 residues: CASSEKLQPYKQYF. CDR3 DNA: TGCGCCAGCAGTGAGAAACTACAGCCCTACAAGCAGTACTTC.

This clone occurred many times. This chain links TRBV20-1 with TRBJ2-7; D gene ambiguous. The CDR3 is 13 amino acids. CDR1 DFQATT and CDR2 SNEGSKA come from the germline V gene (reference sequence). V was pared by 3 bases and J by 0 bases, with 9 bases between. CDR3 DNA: TGCAGTGCTAGTTACACCTCCTCCTACGAGCAGTACTTC. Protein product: CSASYTSSYEQYF.

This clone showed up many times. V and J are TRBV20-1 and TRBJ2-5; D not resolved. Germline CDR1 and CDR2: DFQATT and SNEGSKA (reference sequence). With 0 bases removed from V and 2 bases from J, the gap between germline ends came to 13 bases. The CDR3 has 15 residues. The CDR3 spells CSAREAGRQQETQYF. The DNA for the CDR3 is TGCAGTGCTAGAGAGGCAGGAAGACAACAAGAGACCCAGTACTTC.

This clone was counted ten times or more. The CDR3 here is CASSVSTDYNEQFF. CDR3 nucleotide sequence: TGTGCCAGCAGTGTTTCGACAGACTACAATGAGCAGTTCTTC. The rearrangement links TRBV2 to TRBJ2-1, with a weak D call TRBD1 (5 bases). CDR1 and CDR2 from the germline V gene are SNHLY and FYNNEI. This CDR3 comprises 14 residues. The germline V and J ends were trimmed by 4 bases and 3 bases, with 10 bases remaining between them.

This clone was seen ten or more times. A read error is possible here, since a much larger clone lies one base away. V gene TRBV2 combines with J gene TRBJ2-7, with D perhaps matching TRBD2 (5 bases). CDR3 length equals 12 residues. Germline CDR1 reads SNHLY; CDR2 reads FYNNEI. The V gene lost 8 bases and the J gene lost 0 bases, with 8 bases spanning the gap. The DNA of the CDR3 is TGTGCCAGCCGCGGGTTCTCCTACGAGCAGTACTTC. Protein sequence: CASRGFSYEQYF.

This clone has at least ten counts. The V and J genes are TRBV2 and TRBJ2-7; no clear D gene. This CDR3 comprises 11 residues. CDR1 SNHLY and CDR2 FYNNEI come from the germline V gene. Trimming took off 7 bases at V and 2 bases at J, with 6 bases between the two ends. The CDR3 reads CASTGAYEQYF. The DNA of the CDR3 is TGTGCCAGCACCGGTGCCTACGAGCAGTACTTC.

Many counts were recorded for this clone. The CDR3 sequence: CAWSGQVRNEKLFF. In DNA, the CDR3 is TGTGCCTGGTCTGGACAGGTACGAAATGAAAAACTGTTTTTT. The V gene is TRBV30, the J gene TRBJ1-4, with 7 bases aligning to TRBD1. The germline CDR1 and CDR2 sequences are GTSNPN and SVGIG (reference sequence). The V segment lost 5 bases and the J segment 5 bases; nucleotides outside the gene matches: 8. This CDR3 region has 14 residues.

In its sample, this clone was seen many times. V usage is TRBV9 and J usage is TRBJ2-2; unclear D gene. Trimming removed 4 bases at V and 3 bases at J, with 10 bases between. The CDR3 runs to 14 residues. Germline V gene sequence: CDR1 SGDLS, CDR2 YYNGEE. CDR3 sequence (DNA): TGTGCCAGCAGCCCTCGGACGTACACCGGGGAGCTGTTTTTT. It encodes CASSPRTYTGELFF.

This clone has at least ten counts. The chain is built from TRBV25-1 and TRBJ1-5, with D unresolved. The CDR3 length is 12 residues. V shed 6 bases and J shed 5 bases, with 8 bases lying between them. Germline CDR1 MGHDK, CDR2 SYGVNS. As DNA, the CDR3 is TGTGCCAGCAGGGGCTTTGATCAGCCCCAGCATTTT. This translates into CASRGFDQPQHF.

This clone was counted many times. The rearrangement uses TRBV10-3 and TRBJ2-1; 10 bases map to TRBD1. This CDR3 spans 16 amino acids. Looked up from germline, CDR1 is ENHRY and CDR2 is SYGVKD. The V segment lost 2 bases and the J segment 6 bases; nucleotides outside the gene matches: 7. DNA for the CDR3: TGTGCCATCAGTGAGCCTGGGACAGGGGTCTTCAATGAGCAGTTCTTC. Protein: CAISEPGTGVFNEQFF.

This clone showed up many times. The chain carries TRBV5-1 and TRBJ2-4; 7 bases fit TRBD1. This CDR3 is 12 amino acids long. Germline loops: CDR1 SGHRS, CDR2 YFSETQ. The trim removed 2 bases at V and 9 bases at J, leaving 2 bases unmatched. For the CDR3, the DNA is TGCGCCAGCAGCTTACAGGGGACCATTCAGTACTTC. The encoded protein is CASSLQGTIQYF.

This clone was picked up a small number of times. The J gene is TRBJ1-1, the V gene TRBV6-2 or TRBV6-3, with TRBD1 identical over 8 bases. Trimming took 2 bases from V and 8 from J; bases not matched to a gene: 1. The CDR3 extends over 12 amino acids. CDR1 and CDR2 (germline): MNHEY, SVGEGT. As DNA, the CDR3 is TGTGCCAGCAGTTACAGGACAGGGGAAGCTTTCTTT. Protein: CASSYRTGEAFF.

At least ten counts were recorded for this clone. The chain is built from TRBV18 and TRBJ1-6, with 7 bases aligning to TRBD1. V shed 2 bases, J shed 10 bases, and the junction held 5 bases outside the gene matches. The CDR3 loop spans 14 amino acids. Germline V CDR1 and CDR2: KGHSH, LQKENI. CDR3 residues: CASSPATGNSPLHF. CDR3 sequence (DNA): TGTGCCAGCTCACCAGCGACAGGGAACTCACCCCTCCACTTT.

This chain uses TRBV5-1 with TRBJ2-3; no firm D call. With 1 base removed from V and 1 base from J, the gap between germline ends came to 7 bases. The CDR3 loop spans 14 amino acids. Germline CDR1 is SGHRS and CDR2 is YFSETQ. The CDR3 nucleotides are TGCGCCAGCAGCTTGTCCCAGCGCACAGATACGCAGTATTTT. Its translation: CASSLSQRTDTQYF.

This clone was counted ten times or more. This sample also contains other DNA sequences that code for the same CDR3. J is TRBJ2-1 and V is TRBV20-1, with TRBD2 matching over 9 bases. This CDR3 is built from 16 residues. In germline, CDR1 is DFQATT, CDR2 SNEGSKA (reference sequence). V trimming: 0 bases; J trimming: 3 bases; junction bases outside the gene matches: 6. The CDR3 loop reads CSARDSSGSFYNEQFF. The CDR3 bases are TGCAGTGCTAGAGATAGTAGCGGGAGCTTCTACAATGAGCAGTTCTTC.

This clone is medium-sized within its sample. The CDR3 spells CASSDQGNYGYTF. The DNA of the CDR3 is TGTGCCAGCAGTGATCAGGGCAACTATGGCTACACCTTC. This chain connects TRBV6-1 to TRBJ1-2; weak D call: TRBD1 (5 bases). The germline V gene has CDR1 MNHNS and CDR2 SASEGT. This CDR3 is built from 13 residues. Trimming removed 3 bases from V and 2 bases from J, with 7 bases in between.

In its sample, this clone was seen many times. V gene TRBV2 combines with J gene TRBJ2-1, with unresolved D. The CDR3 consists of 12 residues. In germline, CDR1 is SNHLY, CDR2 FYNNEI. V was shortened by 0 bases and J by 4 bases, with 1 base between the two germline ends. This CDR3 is CASSEAYNEQFF. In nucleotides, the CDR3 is TGTGCCAGCAGTGAAGCTTACAATGAGCAGTTCTTC.

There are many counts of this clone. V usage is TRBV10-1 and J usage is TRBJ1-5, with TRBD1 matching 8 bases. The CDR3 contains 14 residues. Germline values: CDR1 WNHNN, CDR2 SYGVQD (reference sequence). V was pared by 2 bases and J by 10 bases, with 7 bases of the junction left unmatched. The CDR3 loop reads CASSEGQGFVPQHF. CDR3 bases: TGCGCCAGCAGTGAGGGACAGGGCTTCGTCCCCCAGCATTTT.

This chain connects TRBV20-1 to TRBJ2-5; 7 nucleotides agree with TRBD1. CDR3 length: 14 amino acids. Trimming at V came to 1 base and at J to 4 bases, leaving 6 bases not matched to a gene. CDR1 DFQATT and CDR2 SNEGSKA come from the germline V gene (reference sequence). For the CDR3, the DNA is TGCAGTGCTAGAGCAGGACAGGTGATAGAGACCCAGTACTTC. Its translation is CSARAGQVIETQYF.

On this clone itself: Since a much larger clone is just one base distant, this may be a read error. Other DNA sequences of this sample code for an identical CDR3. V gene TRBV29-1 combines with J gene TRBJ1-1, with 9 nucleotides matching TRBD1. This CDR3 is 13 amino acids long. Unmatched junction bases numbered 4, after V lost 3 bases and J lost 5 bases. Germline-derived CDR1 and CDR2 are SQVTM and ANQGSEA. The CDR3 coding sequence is TGCAGCGTTGAGAGGGACAGGGCTACTGAAGCTTTCTTT. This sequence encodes CSVERDRATEAFF. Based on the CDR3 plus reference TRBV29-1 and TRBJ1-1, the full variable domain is SAVISQKPSRDICQRGTSLTIQCQVDSQVTMMFWYRQQPGQSLTLIATANQGSEATYESGFVIDKFPISRPNLTFSTLTVSNMSPEDSSIYLCSVERDRATEAFFGQGTRLTVV.

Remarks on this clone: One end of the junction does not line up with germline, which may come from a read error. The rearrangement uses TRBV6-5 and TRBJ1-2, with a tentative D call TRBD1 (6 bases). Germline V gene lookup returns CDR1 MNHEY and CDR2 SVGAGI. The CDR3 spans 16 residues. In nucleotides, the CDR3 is TGTGCCATCAGTTACTCCCCTGGGACATGTCACTATGGCTACACCTTC. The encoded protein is CAISYSPGTCHYGYTF.

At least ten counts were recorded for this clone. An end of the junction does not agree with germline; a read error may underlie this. The CDR3 spells CSAPGQGDTKAFF. DNA of the CDR3: TGCAGTGCACCGGGACAGGGAGACACTAAAGCTTTCTTT. The chain has TRBV20-1 and TRBJ1-1; 9 bases match TRBD1. Germline CDR1 is DFQATT and CDR2 is SNEGSKA (reference sequence). The CDR3 is made up of 13 amino acids.

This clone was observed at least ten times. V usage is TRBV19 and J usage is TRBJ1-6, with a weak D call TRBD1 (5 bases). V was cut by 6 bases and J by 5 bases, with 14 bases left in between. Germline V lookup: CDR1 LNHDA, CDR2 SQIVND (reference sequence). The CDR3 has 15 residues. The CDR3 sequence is CASSFWDGNNSPLHF. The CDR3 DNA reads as TGTGCCAGTAGCTTCTGGGACGGAAATAATTCACCCCTCCACTTT.

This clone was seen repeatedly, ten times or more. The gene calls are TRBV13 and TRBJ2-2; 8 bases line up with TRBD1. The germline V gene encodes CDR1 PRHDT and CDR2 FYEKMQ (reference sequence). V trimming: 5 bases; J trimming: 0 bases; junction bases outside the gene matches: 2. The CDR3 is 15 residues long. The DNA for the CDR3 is TGTGCCAGCAGCCAGGACAGGGCGAACACCGGGGAGCTGTTTTTT. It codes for CASSQDRANTGELFF.

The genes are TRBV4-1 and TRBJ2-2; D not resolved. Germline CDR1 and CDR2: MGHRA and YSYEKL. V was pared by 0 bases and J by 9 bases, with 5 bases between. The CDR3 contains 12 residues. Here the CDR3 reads CASSQEGRELFF. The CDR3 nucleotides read TGCGCCAGCAGCCAAGAAGGCCGGGAGCTGTTTTTT.